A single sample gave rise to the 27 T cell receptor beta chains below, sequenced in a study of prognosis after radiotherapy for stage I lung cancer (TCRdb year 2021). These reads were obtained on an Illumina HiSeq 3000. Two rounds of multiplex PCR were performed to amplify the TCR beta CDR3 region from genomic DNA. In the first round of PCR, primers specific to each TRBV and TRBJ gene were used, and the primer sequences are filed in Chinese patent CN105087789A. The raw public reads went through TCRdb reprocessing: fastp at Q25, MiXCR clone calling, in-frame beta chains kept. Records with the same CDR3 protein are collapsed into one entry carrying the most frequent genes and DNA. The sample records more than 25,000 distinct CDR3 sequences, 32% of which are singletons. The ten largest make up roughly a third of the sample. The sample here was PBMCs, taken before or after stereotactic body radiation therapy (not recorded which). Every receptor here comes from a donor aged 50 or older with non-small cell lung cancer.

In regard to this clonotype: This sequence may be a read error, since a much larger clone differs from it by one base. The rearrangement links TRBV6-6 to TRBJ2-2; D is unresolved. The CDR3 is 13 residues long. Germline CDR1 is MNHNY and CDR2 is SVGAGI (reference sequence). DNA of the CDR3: TGTGCCAACAGTTACTCGAGGACCGTGGAGCTGTTTTTT. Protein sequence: CANSYSRTVELFF.

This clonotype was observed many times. CDR3: CASSWGTGGFGYTF. The CDR3 DNA sequence: TGTGCCAGCAGTTGGGGGACAGGGGGCTTTGGCTACACCTTC. The chain uses TRBV28 and TRBJ1-2; 12 nucleotides align to TRBD1. This CDR3 comprises 14 residues. CDR1 MDHEN and CDR2 SYDVKM come from the germline V gene. The V and J ends lost 4 bases and 7 bases, in that order; junction bases with no gene match: 4.

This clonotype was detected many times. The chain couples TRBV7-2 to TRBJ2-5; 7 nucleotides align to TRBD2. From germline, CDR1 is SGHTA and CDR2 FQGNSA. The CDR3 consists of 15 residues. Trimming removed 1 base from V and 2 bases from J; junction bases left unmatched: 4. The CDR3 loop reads CASSLGLAEQETQYF. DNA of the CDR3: TGTGCCAGCAGCTTAGGGCTAGCGGAGCAAGAGACCCAGTACTTC.

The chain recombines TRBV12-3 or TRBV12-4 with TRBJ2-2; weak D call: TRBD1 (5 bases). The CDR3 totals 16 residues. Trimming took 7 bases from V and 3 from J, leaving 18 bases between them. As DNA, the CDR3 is TGTGCCAGCACCTTGGTGGTGACAGCCTACACCGGGGAGCTGTTTTTT. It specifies CASTLVVTAYTGELFF.

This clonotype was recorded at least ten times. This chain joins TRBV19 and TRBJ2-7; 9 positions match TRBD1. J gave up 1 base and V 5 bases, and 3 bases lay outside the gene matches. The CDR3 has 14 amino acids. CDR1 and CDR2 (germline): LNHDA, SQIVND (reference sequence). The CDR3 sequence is CASSFGQGSYEQYF. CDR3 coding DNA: TGTGCCAGTAGTTTTGGACAGGGGTCCTACGAGCAGTACTTC.

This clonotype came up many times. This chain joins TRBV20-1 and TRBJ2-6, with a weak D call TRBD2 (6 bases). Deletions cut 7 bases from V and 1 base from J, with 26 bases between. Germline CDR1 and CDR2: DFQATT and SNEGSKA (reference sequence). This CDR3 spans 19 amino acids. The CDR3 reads CSVPHLDLGRGSGANVLTF. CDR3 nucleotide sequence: TGCAGTGTTCCCCACCTGGATCTCGGGAGAGGTTCTGGGGCCAACGTCCTGACTTTC.

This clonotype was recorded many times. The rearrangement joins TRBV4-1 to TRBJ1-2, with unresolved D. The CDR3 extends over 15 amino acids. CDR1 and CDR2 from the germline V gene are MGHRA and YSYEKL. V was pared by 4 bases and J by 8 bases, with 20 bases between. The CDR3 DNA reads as TGCGCCAGCAGCCCGACCGGGAGCTGGAGCGGAGGCTACACCTTC. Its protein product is CASSPTGSWSGGYTF.

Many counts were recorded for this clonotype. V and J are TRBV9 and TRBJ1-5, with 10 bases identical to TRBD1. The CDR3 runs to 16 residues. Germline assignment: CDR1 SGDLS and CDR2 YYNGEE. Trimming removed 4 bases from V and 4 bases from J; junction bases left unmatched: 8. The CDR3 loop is CASSFGGTGVNQPQHF. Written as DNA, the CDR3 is TGTGCCAGCAGCTTCGGGGGGACAGGGGTAAATCAGCCCCAGCATTTT.

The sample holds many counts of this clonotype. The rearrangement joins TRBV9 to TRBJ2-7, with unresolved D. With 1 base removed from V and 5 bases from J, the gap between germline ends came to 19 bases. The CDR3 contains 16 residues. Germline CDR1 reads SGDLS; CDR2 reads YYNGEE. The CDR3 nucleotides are TGTGCCAGCAGCGTACAAGGCACAGTTCTCCCACACGAGCAGTACTTC. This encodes CASSVQGTVLPHEQYF. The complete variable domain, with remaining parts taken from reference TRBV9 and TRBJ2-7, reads DSGVTQTPKHLITATGQRVTLRCSPRSGDLSVYWYQQSLDQGLQFLIQYYNGEERAKGNILERFSAQQFPDLHSELNLSSLELGDSALYFCASSVQGTVLPHEQYFGPGTRLTVT.

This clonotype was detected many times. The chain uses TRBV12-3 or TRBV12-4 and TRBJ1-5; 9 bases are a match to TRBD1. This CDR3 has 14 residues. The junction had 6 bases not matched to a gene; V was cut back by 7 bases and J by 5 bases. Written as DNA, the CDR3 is TGTGCCAGCACCGGGACAGGGATCGATCAGCCCCAGCATTTT. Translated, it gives CASTGTGIDQPQHF.

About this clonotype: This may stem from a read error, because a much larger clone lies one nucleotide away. The CDR3 nucleotides are TGTGCCAGCAGTCCACTAGGGTCCCAAAACATTAAGTACTTC. Protein product: CASSPLGSQNIKYF. The chain joins TRBV27 to TRBJ2-4; tentative D call: TRBD2 (5 bases). This CDR3 has 14 residues. CDR1 MNHEY and CDR2 SMNVEV come from the germline V gene (reference sequence).

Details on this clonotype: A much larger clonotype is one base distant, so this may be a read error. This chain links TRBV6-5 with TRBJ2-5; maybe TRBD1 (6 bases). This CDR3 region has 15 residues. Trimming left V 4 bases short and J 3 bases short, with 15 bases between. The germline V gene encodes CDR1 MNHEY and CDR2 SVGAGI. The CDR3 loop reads CASSSQRQVKETQYF. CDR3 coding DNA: TGTGCCAGCAGTTCACAAAGACAGGTGAAAGAGACCCAGTACTTC.

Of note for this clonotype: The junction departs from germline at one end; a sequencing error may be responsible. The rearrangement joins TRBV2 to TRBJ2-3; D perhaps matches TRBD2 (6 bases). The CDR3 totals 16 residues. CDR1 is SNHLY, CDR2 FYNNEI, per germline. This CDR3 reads CASSLKEGRTSDKQYF. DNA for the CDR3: TGTGCCAGCAGCCTCAAGGAGGGACGGACATCGGATAAGCAGTATTTT.

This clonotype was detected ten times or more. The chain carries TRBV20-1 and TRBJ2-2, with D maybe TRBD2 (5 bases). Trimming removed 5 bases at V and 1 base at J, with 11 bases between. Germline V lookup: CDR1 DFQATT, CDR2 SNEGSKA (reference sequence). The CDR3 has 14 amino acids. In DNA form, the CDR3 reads TGCAGTGCTGCCGACTACCTGAACACCGGGGAGCTGTTTTTT. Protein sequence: CSAADYLNTGELFF.

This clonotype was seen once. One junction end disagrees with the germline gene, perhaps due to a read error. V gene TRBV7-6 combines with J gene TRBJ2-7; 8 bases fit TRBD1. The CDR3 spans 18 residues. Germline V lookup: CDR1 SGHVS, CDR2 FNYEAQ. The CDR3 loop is CASSFYLMPGQGPYEKYF. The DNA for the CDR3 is TGTGCCAGCAGCTTCTACTTAATGCCAGGACAGGGACCCTACGAGAAGTACTTC. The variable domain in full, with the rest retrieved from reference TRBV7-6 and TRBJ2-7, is GAGVSQSPRYKVTKRGQDVALRCDPISGHVSLYWYRQALGQGPEFLTYFNYEAQQDKSGLPNDRFSAERPEGSISTLTIQRTEQRDSAMYRCASSFYLMPGQGPYEKYFGPGTRLTVT.

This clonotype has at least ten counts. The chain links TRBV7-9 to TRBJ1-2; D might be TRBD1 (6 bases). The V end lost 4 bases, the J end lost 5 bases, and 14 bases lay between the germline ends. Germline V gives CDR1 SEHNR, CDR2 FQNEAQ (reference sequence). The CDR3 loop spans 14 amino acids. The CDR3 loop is CASSYTSGVYGYTF. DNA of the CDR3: TGTGCCAGCAGCTACACGTCAGGGGTGTATGGCTACACCTTC.

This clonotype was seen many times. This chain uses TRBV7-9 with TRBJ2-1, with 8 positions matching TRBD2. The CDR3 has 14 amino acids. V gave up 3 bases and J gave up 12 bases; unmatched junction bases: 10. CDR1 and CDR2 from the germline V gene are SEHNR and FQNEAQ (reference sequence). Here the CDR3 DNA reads TGTGCCAGCAGCTTTAGCGGGACTAGGTTATGGCAGTTCTTC. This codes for CASSFSGTRLWQFF.

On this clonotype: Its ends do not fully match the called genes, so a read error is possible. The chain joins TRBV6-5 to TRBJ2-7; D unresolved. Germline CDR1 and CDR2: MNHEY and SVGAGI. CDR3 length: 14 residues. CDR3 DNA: TGTGCCAGCAGCTACTCGGTGAGCTCCTACGATCAGTACTTC. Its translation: CASSYSVSSYDQYF.

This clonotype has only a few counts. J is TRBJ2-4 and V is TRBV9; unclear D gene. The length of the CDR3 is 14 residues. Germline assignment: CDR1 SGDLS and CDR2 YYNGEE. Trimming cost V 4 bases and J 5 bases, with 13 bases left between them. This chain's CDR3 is CASSISGFENIQYF. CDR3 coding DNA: TGTGCCAGCAGCATAAGTGGATTTGAAAACATTCAGTACTTC.

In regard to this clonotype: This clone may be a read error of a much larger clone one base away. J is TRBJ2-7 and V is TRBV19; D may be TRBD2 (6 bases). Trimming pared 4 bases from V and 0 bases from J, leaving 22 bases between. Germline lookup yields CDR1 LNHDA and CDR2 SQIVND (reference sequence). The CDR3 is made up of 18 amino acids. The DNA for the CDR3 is TGTGCCAGTAGTACGTTGGTAGCGGAATCCTCGAGCTCCTACGAGCAGTACTTC. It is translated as CASSTLVAESSSSYEQYF.

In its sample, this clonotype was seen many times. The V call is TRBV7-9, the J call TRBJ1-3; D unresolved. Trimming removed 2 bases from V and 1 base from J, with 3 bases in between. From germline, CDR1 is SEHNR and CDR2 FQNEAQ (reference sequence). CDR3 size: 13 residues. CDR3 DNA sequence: TGTGCCAGCAGCTTAATTTCTGGAAACACCATATATTTT. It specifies CASSLISGNTIYF.

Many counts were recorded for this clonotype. CDR3 DNA: TGTGCCAGCAGTTTAATAGGGCCCGGGGCCAACGTCCTGACTTTC. Its protein is CASSLIGPGANVLTF. The gene calls are TRBV12-3 or TRBV12-4 and TRBJ2-6; D remains unclear. This CDR3 has 15 amino acids. Trimming stripped 2 bases from V and 4 bases from J, with 9 bases between.

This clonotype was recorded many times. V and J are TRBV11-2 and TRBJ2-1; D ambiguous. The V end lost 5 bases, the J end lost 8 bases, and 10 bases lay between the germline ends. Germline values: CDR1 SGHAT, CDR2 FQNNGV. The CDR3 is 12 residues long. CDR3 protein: CASSHDSHEQFF. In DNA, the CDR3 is TGTGCCAGCAGCCACGATTCCCATGAGCAGTTCTTC.

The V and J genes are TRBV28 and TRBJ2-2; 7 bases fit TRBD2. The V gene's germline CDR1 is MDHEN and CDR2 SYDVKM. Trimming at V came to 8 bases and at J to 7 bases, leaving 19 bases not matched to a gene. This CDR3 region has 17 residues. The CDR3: CASYPVTSWRADGELFF. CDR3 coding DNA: TGTGCCAGCTATCCCGTGACTAGCTGGAGGGCCGACGGGGAGCTGTTTTTT. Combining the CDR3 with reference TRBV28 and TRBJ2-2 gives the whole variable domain DVKVTQSSRYLVKRTGEKVFLECVQDMDHENMFWYRQDPGLGLRLIYFSYDVKMKEKGDIPEGYSVSREKKERFSLILESASTNQTSMYLCASYPVTSWRADGELFFGEGSRLTVL.

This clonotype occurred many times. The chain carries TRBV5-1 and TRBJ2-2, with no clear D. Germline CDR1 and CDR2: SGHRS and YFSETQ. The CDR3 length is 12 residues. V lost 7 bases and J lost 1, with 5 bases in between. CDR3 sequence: CASGWNTGELFF. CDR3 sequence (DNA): TGCGCCAGCGGATGGAACACCGGGGAGCTGTTTTTT.

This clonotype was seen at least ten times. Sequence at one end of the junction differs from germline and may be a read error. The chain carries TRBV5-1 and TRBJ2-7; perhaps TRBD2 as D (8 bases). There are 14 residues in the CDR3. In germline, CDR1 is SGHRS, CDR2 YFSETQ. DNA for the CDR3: TGCGCCAGCAGTTTGGGACTAGGGGGCCGGCGGCAGTACTTC. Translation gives CASSLGLGGRRQYF.

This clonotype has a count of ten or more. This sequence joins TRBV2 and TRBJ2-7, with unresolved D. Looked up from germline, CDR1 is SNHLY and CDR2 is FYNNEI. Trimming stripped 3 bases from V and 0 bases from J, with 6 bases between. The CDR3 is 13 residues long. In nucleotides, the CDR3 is TGTGCCAGCAGTGAGAGGTCCTCCTACGAGCAGTACTTC. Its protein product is CASSERSSYEQYF.